These T cell receptor beta chains were read from a single sample in a study of CD8+CD57+ T cells in acquired aplastic anemia. TCRdb redid the calling of the reads with MiXCR, one entry per CDR3 protein. Of over 150,000 distinct CDR3 sequences detected, around 50% appear once; the ten largest clones hold around 13%. Sequencing input: sorted CD4+, CD8+, or CD8+CD57+ T cells (not recorded which) from PBMCs. The receptors shown here come from a human donor with aplastic anemia. Each CDR3 is given with its conserved first and last residue. D genes are given only for firm matches. A row's size may be missing; if present it is once, few, many or a size class.

J gene | V gene | clone size | D gene | CDR3 protein | CDR3 DNA
TRBJ2-7 | TRBV29-1 | few | TRBD1 | CSVLGTGSYEQYF | TGCAGCGTCCTAGGGACAGGATCCTACGAGCAGTACTTC
TRBJ2-5 | TRBV20-1 | many | - | CSASFMGLQETQYF | TGCAGTGCTAGTTTTATGGGACTTCAAGAGACCCAGTACTTC
TRBJ2-2 | TRBV19 | many | - | CASSIVGITGELFF | TGTGCCAGTAGTATAGTCGGGATTACCGGGGAGCTGTTTTTT
TRBJ2-1 | TRBV5-1 | - | TRBD2 | CASSLYRTSGGLYNEQFF | TGCGCCAGCAGCTTGTATAGGACTAGCGGGGGGCTGTACAATGAGCAGTTCTTC
TRBJ2-5 | TRBV10-2 | few | - | CASSELVGMDQETQYF | TGCGCCAGCAGTGAGTTGGTTGGGATGGACCAAGAGACCCAGTACTTC
TRBJ2-3 | TRBV7-8 | few | - | CASAGGTDTQYF | TGTGCCAGCGCCGGTGGTACAGATACGCAGTATTTT
TRBJ2-1 | TRBV9 | once | - | CASSVRQSIGEQFF | TGTGCCAGCAGCGTGAGACAGTCGATCGGTGAGCAGTTCTTC
TRBJ2-7 | TRBV20-1 | - | - | CSARRGSNYEQYF | TGCAGTGCTAGACGGGGCAGCAACTACGAGCAGTACTTC
TRBJ1-6 | TRBV10-3 | few | - | CAMRGDSINSPLHF | TGTGCCATGAGGGGCGACAGTATTAATTCACCCCTCCACTTT
TRBJ2-2 | TRBV19 | - | - | CASSISDTGELFF | TGTGCCAGTAGTATCTCGGACACCGGGGAGCTGTTTTTT
TRBJ2-7 | TRBV2 | - | - | CASTLQGVGEQYF | TGTGCCAGCACCCTGCAGGGAGTGGGGGAGCAGTACTTC
TRBJ1-1 | TRBV6-1 | - | TRBD1 | CASSGRDRMNTEAFF | TGTGCCAGCAGTGGCCGGGACAGAATGAACACTGAAGCTTTCTTT
TRBJ2-3 | TRBV11-2 | - | - | CASSNDGTSTDTQYF | TGTGCCAGCAGCAACGACGGGACTAGCACAGATACGCAGTATTTT
TRBJ1-6 | TRBV19 | - | - | CASSMLAGDNSPLHF | TGTGCCAGTAGTATGTTGGCAGGGGATAATTCACCCCTCCACTTT
TRBJ2-1 | TRBV24-1 | few | TRBD1 | CATSAPGQETYNEQFF | TGTGCCACCAGTGCGCCGGGACAGGAGACCTACAATGAGCAGTTCTTC
TRBJ2-5 | TRBV7-3 | many | - | CASSSPGEEETQYF | TGTGCCAGCAGCTCCCCGGGGGAGGAAGAGACCCAGTACTTC
TRBJ2-4 | TRBV10-3 | - | - | CAISEGNRENIQYF | TGTGCCATCAGTGAAGGGAACAGGGAAAACATTCAGTACTTC
TRBJ2-3 | TRBV7-2 | - | TRBD2 | CASSLAGLAGDTQYF | TGTGCCAGCAGCTTAGCGGGACTAGCGGGAGATACGCAGTATTTT
TRBJ2-7 | TRBV20-1 | many | TRBD1 | CSASDRDEQYF | TGCAGTGCTAGCGACAGGGACGAGCAGTACTTC
TRBJ2-1 | TRBV5-1 | - | TRBD2 | CASSKGLAGVSINEQFF | TGCGCCAGCAGCAAAGGACTAGCGGGAGTTAGTATAAATGAGCAGTTCTTC
TRBJ2-4 | TRBV2 | few | - | CASSSAPGTSGNIQYF | TGTGCCAGCAGTTCCGCCCCCGGGACCTCGGGGAACATTCAGTACTTC
TRBJ2-3 | TRBV2 | - | - | CASSERQLDTQYF | TGTGCCAGCAGTGAGAGGCAGTTAGATACGCAGTATTTT
TRBJ1-5 | TRBV2 | many | - | CASSTGQGHQPQHF | TGTGCCAGCAGTACAGGGCAGGGGCATCAGCCCCAGCATTTT
TRBJ1-5 | TRBV6-1 | many | TRBD1 | CASTDRGLNQPQHF | TGTGCCAGTACAGACAGGGGGCTCAATCAGCCCCAGCATTTT
TRBJ1-1 | TRBV29-1 | - | - | CSGEVNTEAFF | TGCAGCGGGGAAGTTAACACTGAAGCTTTCTTT
TRBJ1-2 | TRBV19 | many | TRBD1 | CASSLGQGNRYGYTF | TGTGCCAGTAGTCTCGGACAGGGTAATAGGTATGGCTACACCTTC
TRBJ2-7 | TRBV15 | - | TRBD2 | CATSRDLPLSGSEQYF | TGTGCCACCAGTAGAGACCTCCCCTTAAGCGGGAGTGAGCAGTACTTC
TRBJ1-6 | TRBV25-1 | - | TRBD1 | CASSERGTGEDSPLHF | TGTGCCAGCAGTGAGCGGGGGACAGGGGAAGATTCACCCCTCCACTTT
TRBJ2-7 | TRBV29-1 | many | TRBD1 | CSVEGQGGLEQYF | TGCAGCGTTGAGGGACAGGGAGGCCTCGAGCAGTACTTC
TRBJ1-6 | TRBV5-6 | - | - | CASSLAGQGTNSPLHF | TGTGCCAGCAGCTTGGCGGGTCAGGGGACTAATTCACCCCTCCACTTT
TRBJ1-2 | TRBV10-3 | - | - | CAISDRPYGYTF | TGTGCCATCAGTGACCGCCCGTACGGCTACACCTTC
TRBJ1-2 | TRBV29-1 | once | TRBD1 | CSGEGPGQGASGYTF | TGCAGCGGCGAAGGTCCGGGACAGGGGGCGAGTGGCTACACCTTC
TRBJ2-1 | TRBV25-1 | - | - | CASSSGQATSNEQFF | TGTGCCAGCAGTTCGGGGCAGGCGACGAGCAATGAGCAGTTCTTC
TRBJ2-1 | TRBV24-1 | many | TRBD2 | CATSDRLAGFYNEQFF | TGTGCCACCAGTGACCGACTAGCGGGGTTTTACAATGAGCAGTTCTTC
TRBJ2-2 | TRBV4-3 | - | - | CASSQEAAGELFF | TGCGCCAGCAGCCAAGAAGCAGCCGGGGAGCTGTTTTTT
TRBJ2-7 | TRBV7-8 | many | - | CASSLASSSVYEQYF | TGTGCCAGCAGCTTAGCGAGTTCCAGCGTATACGAGCAGTACTTC
TRBJ1-3 | TRBV2 | many | TRBD1 | CASSARTGHTIYF | TGTGCCAGCAGTGCGCGGACAGGCCACACCATATATTTT
TRBJ1-5 | TRBV19 | few | - | CASSRQGGNQPQHF | TGTGCCAGTAGTCGTCAGGGTGGCAATCAGCCCCAGCATTTT
TRBJ2-2 | TRBV7-2 | - | - | CASGSRSVGTGELFF | TGTGCCAGTGGGTCCCGCTCGGTGGGCACCGGGGAGCTGTTTTTT
TRBJ2-5 | TRBV9 | - | - | CASSARGEETQYF | TGTGCCAGCAGCGCCCGGGGAGAAGAGACCCAGTACTTC